Below are 5 T cell receptor beta chains sequenced from a single sample in a study of cytomegalovirus exposure and HLA in healthy donors. Use of 60 Vbeta and 13 Jbeta primers characterized the PCR. Libraries were prepared by immunoSEQ multiplex PCR; TCRdb keeps only in-frame clonotypes and omits some of them. The sample contains hundreds of thousands of clones, around 80% of which appear only once. The source material was PBMCs. The receptors were sampled from a woman between 55 and 75 years old in good health and CMV-seropositive.

This chain connects TRBV11-2 to TRBJ1-6; no definite D call. V lost 8 bases, J lost 3 bases, and 14 bases lay in between. The CDR3 is 15 residues long. Germline V lookup: CDR1 SGHAT, CDR2 FQNNGV. The DNA for the CDR3 is TGTGCCAGCGGTAGTAACAGTAACTATAATTCACCCCTCCACTTT. It specifies CASGSNSNYNSPLHF.

The V gene is TRBV2, the J gene TRBJ1-3; 7 nucleotides align to TRBD1. The CDR3 covers 14 residues. Germline V gene data show CDR1 as SNHLY and CDR2 as FYNNEI. The V and J ends lost 7 bases and 0 bases, in that order; junction bases with no gene match: 3. CDR3 nucleotide sequence: TGTGCCAGCAAGACAGGGAGCTCTGGAAACACCATATATTTT. This sequence encodes CASKTGSSGNTIYF.

This CDR3 is CASSEGGGADTQYF. The CDR3 coding sequence is TGTGCCAGCAGCGAGGGGGGGGGCGCCGATACGCAGTATTTT. The V and J genes are TRBV7-9 and TRBJ2-3; D may be TRBD2 (7 bases). The CDR3 has 14 residues. CDR1 SEHNR and CDR2 FQNEAQ come from the germline V gene (reference sequence). The V end was cut by 5 bases, the J end by 6 bases, with 15 bases between.

The chain employs TRBV19 and TRBJ1-5; 10 bases match TRBD1. Germline V lookup: CDR1 LNHDA, CDR2 SQIVND (reference sequence). Germline trimming cut 8 bases from V and 6 bases from J; bases unmatched to any gene: 10. The CDR3 consists of 15 residues. The CDR3 spells CASGPGQGYVQPQHF. As DNA, the CDR3 is TGTGCCAGTGGTCCGGGACAGGGGTATGTTCAGCCCCAGCATTTT.

The CDR3 spells CASSPRGDRTLWGYTF. The DNA of the CDR3 is TGTGCCAGCAGTCCCCGGGGAGATAGAACACTATGGGGCTACACCTTC. V is TRBV2 and J is TRBJ1-2, with no clear D. CDR1 and CDR2 from the germline V gene are SNHLY and FYNNEI. The CDR3 has 16 amino acids. The ends were cut back, 5 bases at V and 8 bases at J, with 24 bases in the middle.